What follows describes a single T cell receptor beta chain. The authors' processing: The assay estimated nucleated cells by amplifying reference gene primers. Some clones are missing from TCRdb's copy, which holds only in-frame ones; the method was immunoSEQ multiplex PCR. That table is the source of V, J and clone size, and D and trimming were worked out from the DNA. This sample has tens of thousands of clones, with about nine tenths found just once. This sample was taken from a study of blood T cell repertoires in COVID-19. Trimming left V 7 bases short and J 0 bases short, with 12 bases between. Germline V gene data show CDR1 as SGHRS and CDR2 as YFSETQ. There are 14 residues in the CDR3.

This chain joins TRBV5-1 and TRBJ2-3, with D possibly matching TRBD2 (6 bases). The source is a woman older than 75 in a cohort sampled during active or convalescent COVID-19. Source material: peripheral blood. The CDR3 nucleotides read TGCGCCAGCGGGACTGTGACTAGCACAGATACGCAGTATTTT. Its protein is CASGTVTSTDTQYF.